These 30 T cell receptor beta chains came from one sample sequenced in a study of identical twins. TCRdb itself ran the 5' RACE reads through MiXCR, one entry per CDR3 protein. The sample lists around 550,000 distinct CDR3 sequences; 13% to 15% were seen once. The data were also submitted as part of a second study, on yellow fever vaccine responses in identical twins.

Sequenced material: CD4+ T cells sorted from blood. Receptor source: a woman aged 18-29 years in good health.

The chain combines TRBV28 with TRBJ2-1; D is possibly TRBD1 (6 bases). V lost 3 bases, J lost 6 bases, and 18 bases lay in between. This CDR3 region has 16 residues. Germline CDR1 is MDHEN and CDR2 is SYDVKM. The DNA for the CDR3 is TGTGCCAGCAGTTTGGGGGTTAGGGCAGGGGCCAATGAGCAGTTCTTC. Translating gives CASSLGVRAGANEQFF.

This clonotype was recorded a few times. The chain uses TRBV4-1 and TRBJ2-5; 11 bases match TRBD2. The V gene's germline CDR1 is MGHRA and CDR2 YSYEKL. This CDR3 region has 19 residues. V was clipped by 0 bases and J by 6 bases; unmatched bases: 15. This chain's CDR3 is CASSQEPELAGDRTKTQYF. CDR3 coding DNA: TGCGCCAGCAGCCAAGAACCAGAACTAGCGGGGGATAGGACAAAGACCCAGTACTTC.

This clonotype was observed a handful of times. The rearrangement uses TRBV7-8 and TRBJ2-1, with TRBD2 identical over 13 bases. CDR1 and CDR2 (germline): SGHVS, FQNEAQ. J was trimmed by 7 bases and V by 5 bases; bases with no gene match: 5. The CDR3 contains 15 residues. Here the CDR3 reads CASSPLAGGLNEQFF. The CDR3 DNA reads TGTGCCAGCAGCCCACTAGCGGGAGGGTTAAATGAGCAGTTCTTC.

The chain recombines TRBV12-3 or TRBV12-4 with TRBJ2-2; the D is unclear. Trimming left V 3 bases short and J 7 bases short, with 6 bases between. The CDR3 extends over 12 amino acids. CDR3 nucleotides: TGTGCCAGCAGTTTTTATCTCGGGGAGCTGTTTTTT. Amino acid sequence: CASSFYLGELFF.

There are a few counts of this clonotype. V usage is TRBV7-2 and J usage is TRBJ2-2, with D unclear. Germline loops: CDR1 SGHTA, CDR2 FQGNSA. V was cut by 1 base and J by 5 bases, with 11 bases left in between. The CDR3 has 15 amino acids. The CDR3: CASSLDQVATGELFF. DNA for the CDR3: TGTGCCAGCAGCTTAGACCAAGTTGCTACCGGGGAGCTGTTTTTT.

This clonotype was counted only a few times. CDR3 in amino acids: CASRALAGGSTDTQYF. CDR3 coding DNA: TGTGCCAGCAGGGCCCTAGCGGGGGGGAGCACAGATACGCAGTATTTT. The J gene is TRBJ2-3, the V gene TRBV12-3 or TRBV12-4, with 12 bases lining up with TRBD2. CDR3 size: 16 residues. V lost 6 bases and J lost 0; bases outside the gene matches: 4.

The CDR3 reads CASSQQLRDTQYF. The CDR3 DNA follows: TGTGCCAGCAGCCAGCAACTTAGGGATACGCAGTATTTT. V and J are TRBV7-2 and TRBJ2-3; unclear D gene. V gave up 5 bases and J gave up 6 bases, with 12 bases separating them. The CDR3 covers 13 residues. Per the germline V gene, CDR1 is SGHTA and CDR2 is FQGNSA.

J is TRBJ1-5 and V is TRBV3-1; D remains unclear. The CDR3 extends over 15 amino acids. The ends were cut back, 4 bases at V and 2 bases at J, with 12 bases in the middle. Germline V gene data show CDR1 as LGHDT and CDR2 as YNNKEL (reference sequence). CDR3 amino acids: CASSPAAGGNQPQHF. Here the CDR3 DNA reads TGTGCCAGCAGCCCTGCCGCCGGTGGCAATCAGCCCCAGCATTTT.

The chain combines TRBV6-1 with TRBJ2-2; the match to TRBD2 covers 8 bases. Per germline, CDR1 MNHNS and CDR2 SASEGT. This CDR3 is built from 15 residues. J was trimmed by 4 bases and V by 5 bases; bases with no gene match: 6. Written as DNA, the CDR3 is TGTGCCAGCAGTAGAGCGGGAGAGAGCACCGGGGAGCTGTTTTTT. This gives the protein CASSRAGESTGELFF.

This clonotype appeared many times. The junction departs from germline at one end; a sequencing error may be responsible. The V gene is TRBV4-1, the J gene TRBJ2-1, with TRBD2 identical over 11 bases. The CDR3 totals 15 residues. Per the germline V gene, CDR1 is MGHRA and CDR2 is YSYEKL. The CDR3 region has the DNA TGTGCCAGCAGCCAGGGACTAGCGGACTACAATGAGCAGTTCTTC. As protein: CASSQGLADYNEQFF.

This clonotype was picked up a small number of times. The chain is built from TRBV11-2 and TRBJ1-5; no definite D call. With 2 bases removed from V and 2 bases from J, the gap between germline ends came to 7 bases. Germline-derived CDR1 and CDR2 are SGHAT and FQNNGV. There are 14 residues in the CDR3. DNA of the CDR3: TGTGCCAGCAGCTTAACGTCTGGCAATCAGCCCCAGCATTTT. Protein: CASSLTSGNQPQHF.

The genes are TRBV10-1 and TRBJ2-1; possible D gene TRBD2, 5 bases. The CDR3 is 13 amino acids. V lost 5 bases and J 10 bases, leaving 15 bases between the germline ends. Looked up from germline, CDR1 is WNHNN and CDR2 is SYGVQD (reference sequence). The CDR3 nucleotides are TGCGCCAGCAGTCGTACCCCTCCGGGAGAGCAGTTCTTC. Amino acids: CASSRTPPGEQFF.

The rearrangement links TRBV28 to TRBJ2-3; no clear D. The germline V gene encodes CDR1 MDHEN and CDR2 SYDVKM. There are 17 residues in the CDR3. Trimming stripped 5 bases from V and 3 bases from J, with 21 bases between. The DNA for the CDR3 is TGTGCCAGCAGTGCCGATTATCGTACAGTCGGGACAGATACGCAGTATTTT. Residues: CASSADYRTVGTDTQYF.

This clonotype was seen a few times. This CDR3 is CASSLSTGANTEAFF. The CDR3 DNA is TGTGCCAGCAGTTTATCCACAGGGGCGAACACTGAAGCTTTCTTT. V and J are TRBV27 and TRBJ1-1; 7 positions match TRBD1. V shed 0 bases, J shed 1 base, and the junction held 2 bases outside the gene matches. Germline lookup yields CDR1 MNHEY and CDR2 SMNVEV (reference sequence). The CDR3 is made up of 15 amino acids.

This clonotype was seen a handful of times. The chain is built from TRBV7-8 and TRBJ1-3, with 10 bases lining up with TRBD1. The junction had 3 bases not matched to a gene; V was cut back by 4 bases and J by 3 bases. This CDR3 has 15 amino acids. The germline gives CDR1 SGHVS, CDR2 FQNEAQ. CDR3 region: CASSSRTGGGNTIYF. The CDR3 DNA reads TGTGCCAGCAGCTCAAGGACAGGGGGTGGAAACACCATATATTTT.

This clonotype has a count of ten or more. The V gene is TRBV3-1, the J gene TRBJ2-2, with D uncertain. The V end lost 0 bases, the J end lost 6 bases, and 8 bases lay between the germline ends. The CDR3 sequence is 14 residues long. CDR1 LGHDT and CDR2 YNNKEL come from the germline V gene (reference sequence). The CDR3 is CASSQEGFPGELFF. CDR3 sequence (DNA): TGTGCCAGCAGCCAAGAGGGGTTCCCCGGGGAGCTGTTTTTT.

This clonotype was detected only a few times. The chain joins TRBV29-1 to TRBJ2-1, with 7 nucleotides matching TRBD2. The germline V gene has CDR1 SQVTM and CDR2 ANQGSEA. V was pared by 3 bases and J by 9 bases, with 17 bases of the junction left unmatched. This CDR3 has 16 amino acids. CDR3 region: CSVEISRGSWGGEQFF. CDR3 nucleotides: TGCAGCGTTGAGATTTCTCGCGGGAGCTGGGGTGGTGAGCAGTTCTTC.

V gene TRBV4-2 combines with J gene TRBJ2-3; D possibly corresponds to TRBD2 (5 bases). Germline V gives CDR1 LGHNA, CDR2 YNFKEQ. This CDR3 spans 16 amino acids. With 4 bases removed from V and 2 bases from J, the gap between germline ends came to 16 bases. The CDR3, as DNA: TGTGCCAGCAGCCGACCATCCGGGGATCTCACAGATACGCAGTATTTT. This codes for CASSRPSGDLTDTQYF.

This rearrangement joins TRBV10-2 to TRBJ2-7; 8 nucleotides agree with TRBD2. The CDR3 has 16 amino acids. Losses at the gene ends were 2 bases for V and 2 bases for J; bases not matched to a gene: 8. From germline, CDR1 is WSHSY and CDR2 SAAADI. The CDR3 loop reads CASSEPGGTTPYEQYF. DNA of the CDR3: TGCGCCAGCAGTGAGCCGGGAGGGACTACACCCTACGAGCAGTACTTC.

The chain is built from TRBV5-1 and TRBJ2-3, with 7 bases aligning to TRBD1. The V gene end was trimmed by 1 base and the J gene end by 3 bases; junction bases not matched to a gene: 5. The CDR3 sequence is 15 residues long. Germline loops: CDR1 SGHRS, CDR2 YFSETQ. The CDR3 nucleotides are TGCGCCAGCAGCTTGACAGGGGTGGCGACAGATACGCAGTATTTT. Protein product: CASSLTGVATDTQYF.

This clonotype was recorded only once. The V call is TRBV24-1, the J call TRBJ2-1; 8 bases map to TRBD1. This CDR3 is 16 amino acids long. The junction had 9 bases not matched to a gene; V was cut back by 3 bases and J by 6 bases. Per the germline V gene, CDR1 is KGHDR and CDR2 is SFDVKD. The CDR3 loop is CATSDRGQGYRNEQFF. In nucleotides, the CDR3 is TGTGCCACCAGTGATCGTGGACAGGGTTATCGCAATGAGCAGTTCTTC.

This clonotype was counted only a few times. The chain has TRBV28 and TRBJ2-7; a weak D match, TRBD2 (5 bases). The V and J ends lost 3 bases and 10 bases respectively, with 13 bases between them. The CDR3 runs to 12 residues. Germline CDR1 reads MDHEN; CDR2 reads SYDVKM. The CDR3 is CASSLVARRQYF. As DNA, the CDR3 is TGTGCCAGCAGTTTGGTAGCGCGAAGACAGTACTTC.

This chain connects TRBV5-1 to TRBJ2-5; D is unclear. This CDR3 is 13 amino acids long. The V and J ends lost 1 base and 5 bases respectively, with 9 bases between them. Looked up from germline, CDR1 is SGHRS and CDR2 is YFSETQ. The CDR3: CASSLLQSETQYF. The CDR3 nucleotides read TGCGCCAGCAGCTTGTTACAGTCGGAGACCCAGTACTTC.

The CDR3 here is CASSFRESGNTIYF. The DNA for the CDR3 is TGCGCCAGCAGCTTCCGTGAATCTGGAAACACCATATATTTT. The chain joins TRBV5-1 to TRBJ1-3; D unclear. Germline V gene sequence: CDR1 SGHRS, CDR2 YFSETQ. The CDR3 totals 14 residues. The V gene lost 2 bases and the J gene lost 1 base, with 7 bases spanning the gap. The full variable domain, completed using reference TRBV5-1 and TRBJ1-3, is KAGVTQTPRYLIKTRGQQVTLSCSPISGHRSVSWYQQTPGQGLQFLFEYFSETQRNKGNFPGRFSGRQFSNSRSEMNVSTLELGDSALYLCASSFRESGNTIYFGEGSWLTVV.

This chain joins TRBV19 and TRBJ2-2; no definite D call. The CDR3 is 15 amino acids. V was shortened by 8 bases and J by 0 bases, with 13 bases between the two germline ends. Germline V gene data show CDR1 as LNHDA and CDR2 as SQIVND (reference sequence). CDR3 sequence reads: CASVGRTTNTGELFF. As DNA, the CDR3 is TGTGCCAGTGTCGGTAGGACGACGAACACCGGGGAGCTGTTTTTT.

The gene calls are TRBV5-1 and TRBJ2-3; TRBD2 matches 14 bases. After removal of 4 bases from V and 3 bases from J, the junction contained 7 bases not matched to a gene. Germline CDR1 is SGHRS and CDR2 is YFSETQ. The CDR3 has 17 residues. The CDR3 sequence: CASSQTSGREGTDTQYF. The CDR3 DNA is TGCGCCAGCAGCCAGACTAGCGGGAGGGAAGGGACAGATACGCAGTATTTT.

This clonotype turned up a few times. The gene calls are TRBV20-1 and TRBJ2-7; the match to TRBD1 covers 8 bases. The CDR3 sequence is 12 residues long. The germline V gene has CDR1 DFQATT and CDR2 SNEGSKA (reference sequence). V shed 5 bases and J 5 bases; nucleotides not matched to a gene: 5. In nucleotides, the CDR3 is TGCAGTGCTCTTGGACAGGGAGACGAGCAGTACGTC. Translating it yields CSALGQGDEQYV.

The chain is built from TRBV28 and TRBJ2-7; maybe TRBD1 (6 bases). This CDR3 contains 17 residues. Trimming removed 5 bases at V and 0 bases at J, with 20 bases between. Per germline, CDR1 MDHEN and CDR2 SYDVKM. CDR3 nucleotide sequence: TGTGCCAGCAGTCCCCCGGACAGCTTTTCGAGCTCCTACGAGCAGTACTTC. Its translation: CASSPPDSFSSSYEQYF.

The V gene is TRBV11-2, the J gene TRBJ2-4, with D possibly matching TRBD2 (6 bases). The CDR3 is made up of 15 amino acids. V lost 5 bases and J lost 0, with 11 bases in between. The germline gives CDR1 SGHAT, CDR2 FQNNGV. This CDR3 reads CASSPLGGAKNIQYF. The CDR3 DNA reads TGTGCCAGCAGCCCTCTGGGGGGAGCCAAAAACATTCAGTACTTC.

This clonotype was seen a few times. The gene calls are TRBV15 and TRBJ2-7, with D hard to call. CDR1 and CDR2 from the germline V gene are LNHNV and YYDKDF (reference sequence). V dropped 3 bases and J dropped 2 bases, with 8 bases sitting between them. The CDR3 totals 13 residues. The CDR3 DNA is TGTGCCACCAGCAGTGAAAAAACCTACGAGCAGTACTTC. It encodes CATSSEKTYEQYF.